The sequence of this T cell receptor beta chain was determined in a study of OX40 agonist ivuxolimab in advanced cancers. Across the whole study: The diagnoses of dose-escalation patients were hepatocellular carcinoma, melanoma, renal cell or head and neck cancer. Averaging about 60 years in age, with a range of roughly 23 to 80, the cohort was about 85% male.

Trimming at V came to 0 bases and at J to 1 base, leaving 4 bases not matched to a gene. This CDR3 comprises 17 residues. CDR1 and CDR2 (germline): SGHRS, YFSETQ. Sequencing used immunoSEQ multiplex PCR; TCRdb keeps in-frame clones, though not all of them. The sample includes 120,000 or so clones, approximately 89% of them seen just once. Patients were ruled out by autoimmune disease history or systemic immunosuppression. This clone showed up just a few times. The specimen was CD4+ or CD8+ T cells sorted from blood, collected in a trial of the OX40 agonist ivuxolimab. This clonotype was obtained from an adult with an advanced solid tumor such as melanoma, head and neck, liver or kidney cancer. The genes are TRBV5-1 and TRBJ2-3, with TRBD2 identical over 11 bases. The chain's CDR3 is CASSLVATSGGTDTQYF. The CDR3 DNA is TGCGCCAGCAGCTTGGTCGCGACTAGCGGGGGCACAGATACGCAGTATTTT.